Below are 30 T cell receptor beta chains sequenced from a single sample in a study of T cell responses to AZD1222 COVID-19 vaccine. Libraries were prepared by immunoSEQ multiplex PCR; TCRdb keeps only in-frame clonotypes and omits some of them. Of approximately 130,000 clones in the sample, approximately 91% were seen once. This material consisted of peripheral blood, taken on day 0 of AZD1222 vaccination. The receptors shown here come from an adult in good health.

This chain joins TRBV6-4 and TRBJ2-2; D is unresolved. V lost 1 base, J lost 7 bases, and 7 bases lay in between. The germline V gene encodes CDR1 MRHNA and CDR2 SNTAGT. The CDR3 is 13 residues long. The DNA for the CDR3 is TGTGCCAGCAGTGACTTTAGTGGCGGGGAGCTGTTTTTT. It specifies CASSDFSGGELFF.

The rearrangement joins TRBV28 to TRBJ2-1; tentatively, D is TRBD2 (5 bases). With 3 bases removed from V and 0 bases from J, the gap between germline ends came to 18 bases. This CDR3 region has 18 residues. Per the germline V gene, CDR1 is MDHEN and CDR2 is SYDVKM. The CDR3 is CASSFSSGLGSSYNEQFF. In nucleotides, the CDR3 is TGTGCCAGCAGTTTCTCCTCTGGGCTAGGGAGCTCCTACAATGAGCAGTTCTTC.

The chain carries TRBV7-2 and TRBJ2-7, with D tentatively TRBD1 (6 bases). Between the trimmed V and J ends, which lost 8 bases and 2 bases, there was a span of 19 bases. Germline CDR1 SGHTA, CDR2 FQGNSA. The CDR3 extends over 15 amino acids. The CDR3 DNA reads as TGTGCCAGCCGAAGAAACAGGGAGAGCCCCTACGAGCAGTACTTC. This codes for CASRRNRESPYEQYF.

V usage is TRBV5-1 and J usage is TRBJ1-1; the match to TRBD1 covers 8 bases. The V gene end was trimmed by 5 bases and the J gene end by 1 base; junction bases not matched to a gene: 4. The CDR3 has 14 amino acids. Germline V lookup: CDR1 SGHRS, CDR2 YFSETQ. CDR3 in amino acids: CASSSTGGNTEAFF. CDR3 coding DNA: TGCGCCAGCAGTTCCACAGGGGGGAACACTGAAGCTTTCTTT.

J is TRBJ2-7 and V is TRBV29-1; possible D gene TRBD1, 6 bases. Trimming removed 5 bases from V and 7 bases from J, with 12 bases in between. From germline, CDR1 is SQVTM and CDR2 ANQGSEA. This CDR3 contains 11 residues. The CDR3: CSVPGVGEQYF. For the CDR3, the DNA is TGCAGCGTTCCAGGGGTTGGGGAGCAGTACTTC.

The chain has TRBV5-1 and TRBJ1-1, with TRBD1 as a possible D gene (6 bases). The CDR3 runs 13 residues. The ends were cut back, 3 bases at V and 6 bases at J, with 12 bases in the middle. Germline values: CDR1 SGHRS, CDR2 YFSETQ. The chain's CDR3 is CASSSPGAPEAFF. For the CDR3, the DNA is TGCGCCAGCAGCTCGCCGGGGGCCCCTGAAGCTTTCTTT.

CDR3 DNA sequence: TGTGCCAGCAGCTTAGGAACAGCGCGAGATACGCAGTATTTT. It is translated as CASSLGTARDTQYF. This rearrangement joins TRBV7-9 to TRBJ2-3; D remains unclear. Trimming took off 1 base at V and 5 bases at J, with 10 bases between the two ends. The CDR3 loop spans 14 amino acids. CDR1 is SEHNR and CDR2 is FQNEAQ in the germline V gene (reference sequence).

The chain combines TRBV2 with TRBJ1-2; D unclear. Germline V lookup: CDR1 SNHLY, CDR2 FYNNEI. The V and J ends lost 6 bases and 4 bases respectively, with 9 bases between them. The CDR3 consists of 12 residues. The CDR3 DNA follows: TGTGCCAGCAGGGCAGGTTCCTATGGCTACACCTTC. It codes for CASRAGSYGYTF.

The rearrangement joins TRBV6-5 to TRBJ2-2; 9 nucleotides agree with TRBD1. There are 15 residues in the CDR3. CDR1 and CDR2 from the germline V gene are MNHEY and SVGAGI. Trimming at V came to 11 bases and at J to 4 bases, leaving 11 bases not matched to a gene. This chain's CDR3 is CAGGGGDRATGELFF. The CDR3 DNA sequence: TGTGCCGGGGGGGGAGGGGACAGGGCCACCGGGGAGCTGTTTTTT.

The chain recombines TRBV19 with TRBJ1-5, with TRBD1 matching over 7 bases. The CDR3 has 15 residues. In germline, CDR1 is LNHDA, CDR2 SQIVND (reference sequence). The J segment lost 5 bases and the V segment lost 3 bases, leaving 7 bases of the junction unmatched. CDR3 nucleotide sequence: TGTGCCAGTAGTATTACAGGGGACCCGGATCAGCCCCAGCATTTT. Amino acid sequence: CASSITGDPDQPQHF.

The table lists this clone with a count of one. The chain has TRBV15 and TRBJ2-2; D gene unclear. Trimming pared 1 base from V and 0 bases from J, leaving 6 bases between. The CDR3 length is 15 residues. Germline-derived CDR1 and CDR2 are LNHNV and YYDKDF (reference sequence). Here the CDR3 reads CATSRGLANTGELFF. CDR3 nucleotides: TGTGCCACCAGCAGAGGGCTGGCGAACACCGGGGAGCTGTTTTTT. The variable domain in full, with the rest retrieved from reference TRBV15 and TRBJ2-2, is DAMVIQNPRYQVTQFGKPVTLSCSQTLNHNVMYWYQQKSSQAPKLLFHYYDKDFNNEADTPDNFQSRRPNTSFCFLDIRSPGLGDTAMYLCATSRGLANTGELFFGEGSRLTVL.

The chain links TRBV19 to TRBJ2-7; D remains ambiguous. Germline-derived CDR1 and CDR2 are LNHDA and SQIVND (reference sequence). The CDR3 contains 15 residues. The V gene lost 6 bases and the J gene lost 3 bases, with 18 bases spanning the gap. CDR3 DNA sequence: TGTGCCAGTAGATCCTCGGCAAGCCTTGTCTACGAGCAGTACTTC. This gives the protein CASRSSASLVYEQYF.

This clone was counted a single time. The same CDR3 arises from other DNA sequences in this sample as well. V and J are TRBV19 and TRBJ1-1; D is possibly TRBD1 (6 bases). The V end lost 0 bases, the J end lost 4 bases, and 9 bases lay between the germline ends. There are 14 residues in the CDR3. In germline, CDR1 is LNHDA, CDR2 SQIVND (reference sequence). The CDR3 nucleotides are TGTGCCAGTAGTATAGACAGGGGAGGCACTGAAGCTTTCTTT. Protein product: CASSIDRGGTEAFF. Drawing the rest from reference TRBV19 and TRBJ1-1, the complete variable domain is DGGITQSPKYLFRKEGQNVTLSCEQNLNHDAMYWYRQDPGQGLRLIYYSQIVNDFQKGDIAEGYSVSREKKESFPLTVTSAQKNPTAFYLCASSIDRGGTEAFFGQGTRLTVV.

This clone was observed once. This chain joins TRBV7-7 and TRBJ1-5; a weak D match, TRBD1 (5 bases). V was shortened by 1 base and J by 7 bases, with 8 bases between the two germline ends. This CDR3 has 13 amino acids. Per germline, CDR1 SSHAT and CDR2 FNYEAQ (reference sequence). The CDR3 protein is CASSLERGQPQHF. The CDR3 coding sequence is TGTGCCAGCAGCTTAGAACGGGGGCAGCCCCAGCATTTT. The full variable domain, completed using reference TRBV7-7 and TRBJ1-5, is GAGVSQSPRYKVTKRGQDVTLRCDPISSHATLYWYQQALGQGPEFLTYFNYEAQPDKSGLPSDRFSAERPEGSISTLTIQRTEQRDSAMYRCASSLERGQPQHFGDGTRLSIL.

J is TRBJ2-7 and V is TRBV19; unclear D gene. CDR1 and CDR2 from the germline V gene are LNHDA and SQIVND (reference sequence). The CDR3 contains 13 residues. Trimming left V 3 bases short and J 0 bases short, with 6 bases between. This CDR3 is CASSIGSSYEQYF. For the CDR3, the DNA is TGTGCCAGTAGTATTGGCAGCTCCTACGAGCAGTACTTC.

The chain combines TRBV4-2 with TRBJ2-2; 7 nucleotides align to TRBD2. CDR1 and CDR2 (germline): LGHNA, YNFKEQ. V was pared by 4 bases and J by 0 bases, with 2 bases of the junction left unmatched. The CDR3 spans 15 residues. The CDR3 is CASSLGGANTGELFF. DNA for the CDR3: TGTGCCAGCAGCCTTGGGGGGGCGAACACCGGGGAGCTGTTTTTT.

This chain uses TRBV9 with TRBJ2-5; 8 nucleotides line up with TRBD2. The trim removed 0 bases at V and 2 bases at J, leaving 6 bases unmatched. CDR3 length: 16 residues. CDR1 SGDLS and CDR2 YYNGEE come from the germline V gene. The CDR3 DNA reads TGTGCCAGCAGCGTAGCGGGTAGCGGGAATCAAGAGACCCAGTACTTC. Translated: CASSVAGSGNQETQYF.

The rearrangement links TRBV5-8 to TRBJ2-3; 11 nucleotides align to TRBD2. Trimming at V came to 4 bases and at J to 4 bases, leaving 5 bases not matched to a gene. The CDR3 contains 15 residues. The germline gives CDR1 SGHTS, CDR2 YDEGEE. CDR3 protein: CASSLSGGAPDTQYF. The CDR3, as DNA: TGTGCCAGCAGCCTTAGCGGGGGGGCCCCAGATACGCAGTATTTT.

The chain is built from TRBV11-1 and TRBJ1-1; 8 positions agree with TRBD1. Germline loops: CDR1 SGHAT, CDR2 FQDESV (reference sequence). This CDR3 has 13 residues. The J segment lost 4 bases and the V segment lost 5 bases, leaving 3 bases of the junction unmatched. The CDR3 here is CASSADRVTEAFF. The CDR3 region has the DNA TGTGCCAGCAGCGCGGACAGGGTCACTGAAGCTTTCTTT.

The V and J genes are TRBV6-1 and TRBJ1-5; TRBD1 is a possible D gene (5 bases). The length of the CDR3 is 15 residues. Trimming left V 3 bases short and J 2 bases short, with 11 bases between. Germline V gene data show CDR1 as MNHNS and CDR2 as SASEGT. The CDR3 protein is CASSEMGGGNQPQHF. CDR3 in DNA: TGTGCCAGCAGTGAGATGGGGGGAGGCAATCAGCCCCAGCATTTT.

CDR3 in amino acids: CASSETSGTYNEQFF. CDR3 bases: TGTGCCAGTAGCGAGACTAGCGGGACCTACAATGAGCAGTTCTTC. The chain combines TRBV19 with TRBJ2-1; 11 bases match TRBD2. Trimming removed 6 bases from V and 2 bases from J; junction bases left unmatched: 3. The V gene's germline CDR1 is LNHDA and CDR2 SQIVND (reference sequence). The CDR3 runs to 15 residues.

The V and J genes are TRBV7-3 and TRBJ2-1; D ambiguous. The CDR3 covers 14 residues. The V and J ends lost 2 bases and 9 bases respectively, with 14 bases between them. Germline V CDR1 and CDR2: SGHTA, FQGTGA. The CDR3 is CASSLRASDGEQFF. Here the CDR3 DNA reads TGTGCCAGCAGCTTACGGGCCTCGGACGGTGAGCAGTTCTTC.

The chain has TRBV29-1 and TRBJ1-2, with unresolved D. Germline-derived CDR1 and CDR2 are SQVTM and ANQGSEA. The CDR3 has 11 residues. V lost 4 bases, J lost 4 bases, and 7 bases lay in between. The CDR3 sequence: CSVVASYGYTF. The CDR3 DNA reads as TGCAGCGTTGTCGCGAGCTATGGCTACACCTTC.

The chain couples TRBV30 to TRBJ1-1; perhaps TRBD1 as D (6 bases). Trimming cost V 2 bases and J 1 base, with 8 bases left between them. There are 13 residues in the CDR3. CDR1 is GTSNPN and CDR2 is SVGIG in the germline V gene (reference sequence). As DNA, the CDR3 is TGTGCCTGGAGTAGGGGGAAGAACACTGAAGCTTTCTTT. Its translation: CAWSRGKNTEAFF. Together with reference TRBV30 and TRBJ1-1, the CDR3 gives the full variable domain: SQTIHQWPATLVQPVGSPLSLECTVEGTSNPNLYWYRQAAGRGLQLLFYSVGIGQISSEVPQNLSASRPQDRQFILSSKKLLLSDSGFYLCAWSRGKNTEAFFGQGTRLTVV.

V is TRBV5-6 and J is TRBJ2-3; 7 bases line up with TRBD1. V was pared by 1 base and J by 5 bases, with 7 bases of the junction left unmatched. CDR3 size: 15 residues. Germline V CDR1 and CDR2: SGHDT, YYEEEE. CDR3 region: CASSLLGGQVDTQYF. CDR3 coding DNA: TGTGCCAGCAGCTTGTTAGGGGGCCAGGTAGATACGCAGTATTTT.

The J gene is TRBJ1-1, the V gene TRBV10-3; D is perhaps TRBD1 (6 bases). CDR3 length: 14 residues. Per germline, CDR1 ENHRY and CDR2 SYGVKD. The V gene lost 6 bases and the J gene lost 1 base, with 12 bases spanning the gap. CDR3 nucleotides: TGTGCCATCAGAACAAAACAGGGGAACACTGAAGCTTTCTTT. It translates to CAIRTKQGNTEAFF.

The genes are TRBV18 and TRBJ1-5; 8 bases are shared with TRBD1. CDR1 is KGHSH and CDR2 is LQKENI in the germline V gene. The V gene end was trimmed by 3 bases and the J gene end by 1 base; junction bases not matched to a gene: 5. The CDR3 contains 16 residues. The DNA of the CDR3 is TGTGCCAGCTCACCTGGGACAGGCGCAAGCAATCAGCCCCAGCATTTT. It yields the protein CASSPGTGASNQPQHF.

The V gene is TRBV11-2, the J gene TRBJ1-6; D not resolved. V dropped 1 base and J dropped 5 bases, with 3 bases sitting between them. Germline CDR1 and CDR2: SGHAT and FQNNGV. The CDR3 covers 13 residues. The CDR3 region has the DNA TGTGCCAGCAGCTTAGGTGATAATTCACCCCTCCACTTT. Translation: CASSLGDNSPLHF.

The chain couples TRBV19 to TRBJ2-1, with unresolved D. The germline V gene has CDR1 LNHDA and CDR2 SQIVND (reference sequence). The germline V and J ends were trimmed by 3 bases and 0 bases, with 9 bases remaining between them. The CDR3 is 15 amino acids. CDR3 residues: CASSMKGSSYNEQFF. The CDR3 nucleotides read TGTGCCAGTAGTATGAAGGGCAGCTCCTACAATGAGCAGTTCTTC.

V gene TRBV29-1 combines with J gene TRBJ1-1; D is perhaps TRBD1 (5 bases). This CDR3 region has 14 residues. V was shortened by 2 bases and J by 6 bases, with 16 bases between the two germline ends. The V gene's germline CDR1 is SQVTM and CDR2 ANQGSEA. CDR3 nucleotide sequence: TGCAGCGTTGAACCGGGCCAGGGACGTTCTGAAGCTTTCTTT. Protein product: CSVEPGQGRSEAFF.